This T cell receptor (beta chain) was retrieved from a study of blood T cell repertoires in COVID-19. The data were produced by immunoSEQ multiplex PCR, yet TCRdb's version contains in-frame clones alone and is incomplete. Among under 200,000 clones listed, more than 85% were seen once. The material sequenced was peripheral blood. The receptor's source is a young man with acute or convalescent COVID-19.

CDR3 in amino acids: CASSYDGVTDTQYF. The CDR3 DNA reads as TGTGCCAGCAGTTATGACGGGGTAACAGATACGCAGTATTTT. This chain uses TRBV6-5 with TRBJ2-3; a possible D gene is TRBD2 (5 bases). This CDR3 comprises 14 residues. Germline V gene data show CDR1 as MNHEY and CDR2 as SVGAGI. V was trimmed by 3 bases and J by 3 bases, leaving 10 bases between them.